This TCR beta chain was sequenced during a study of PD-1 blockade in classical Hodgkin lymphoma. As for the study in general: Nivolumab dosing for patients was 3 mg/kg, administered intravenously every 2 weeks.

Study findings and constraints: There was a significant rise in CD4+ TCR diversity by C4D1, with no such rise for CD8+. Newly diagnosed patients had baseline TCR diversity that was reportedly lower than that of healthy donors.

Time point here: cycle 4 day 1 (C4D1), after around six weeks of nivolumab. All trial patients relapsed after autologous stem cell transplantation. The germline V gene encodes CDR1 ENHRY and CDR2 SYGVKD. The CDR3 is 13 residues long. V was cut by 0 bases and J by 7 bases, with 7 bases left in between. About this clone: Its antigen remains unidentified. Other DNA sequences of this sample code for an identical CDR3.

TCRdb keeps only in-frame clones here, not all; method: immunoSEQ multiplex PCR. The sample has about 15,000 clones, around 65% seen once; the top ten hold approximately 7.8%. The origin of this receptor is a human donor with classical Hodgkin lymphoma. The chain combines TRBV10-3 with TRBJ1-5; D gene uncertain. Sequences were derived from peripheral blood mononuclear cells (PBMCs), sampled before the fourth cycle of nivolumab. In DNA form, the CDR3 reads TGTGCCATCAGTGAGTCTGTTGACCAGCCCCAGCATTTT. This gives the protein CAISESVDQPQHF.